These 2 T cell receptor beta chains came from one sample sequenced in a study of metastatic and nonmetastatic thyroid tumors. TCRdb re-called the PCR reads through MiXCR. Among around 59,000 clones, under 20% were seen once, and the ten largest hold roughly a tenth. Each patient went into thyroid surgery without having received any treatment. The sample was blood. The receptors shown here come from a male donor with papillary thyroid cancer or a benign thyroid nodule (not recorded which). Some clones in this sample may be carry-over from other donors' samples.

In its sample, this clone was seen many times. This chain uses TRBV7-2 with TRBJ2-2, with D possibly TRBD1 on 6 matching bases. CDR3 size: 14 residues. V lost 1 base and J lost 4, with 7 bases in between. The germline CDR1 and CDR2 sequences are SGHTA and FQGNSA. CDR3 sequence reads: CASSLGQATGELFF. The DNA for the CDR3 is TGTGCCAGCAGCTTAGGACAGGCCACCGGGGAGCTGTTTTTT.

This clone was recorded at least ten times. This chain connects TRBV3-1 to TRBJ1-5; 7 bases align to TRBD1. The V gene end was trimmed by 5 bases and the J gene end by 5 bases; junction bases not matched to a gene: 6. The CDR3 covers 14 residues. The germline V gene has CDR1 LGHDT and CDR2 YNNKEL (reference sequence). The DNA of the CDR3 is TGTGCCAGCAGCAACAAACAGGGGTATCAGCCCCAGCATTTT. This translates into CASSNKQGYQPQHF.